These T cell receptor beta chains were read from a single sample in a study of cytomegalovirus exposure and HLA in healthy donors. Profiling relied on immunoSEQ multiplex PCR, and the TCRdb table lists in-frame clones only, not all of them. The repertoire holds roughly 110,000 clones, with around 80% as singletons. The sequenced sample was PBMCs. These receptor sequences come from a man aged 60 to 75 in good health and CMV-seronegative. Both conserved end residues are part of each CDR3. The order of the fields is J gene, V gene, CDR3 protein.

TRBJ2-5 | TRBV30 | CAWSVSGGQETQYF
TRBJ1-4 | TRBV28 | CASSYGANEKLFF
TRBJ1-2 | TRBV29-1 | CSVVSSGYGYTF
TRBJ1-1 | TRBV5-6 | CASSHNRRPDEAFF
TRBJ2-3 | TRBV5-1 | CASSWGGSSTDTQYF
TRBJ2-3 | TRBV7-9 | CASSLGSGGVPEEYF
TRBJ2-3 | TRBV4-2 | CASSRSGGPTDTQYF
TRBJ2-4 | TRBV7-9 | CASSPRLAGGLLAKNIQYF
TRBJ2-2 | TRBV5-5 | CASSLLSGQGRDGELFF
TRBJ2-7 | TRBV6-6 | CASRSLSGGTPYEQYF
TRBJ2-3 | TRBV2 | CANSTRTDTQYF
TRBJ2-5 | TRBV7-2 | CASSQQVGGQETQYF
TRBJ2-3 | TRBV28 | CASSPGQPSTDTQYF
TRBJ1-2 | TRBV4-3 | CASSHTGTGKYGYTF
TRBJ1-2 | TRBV2 | CASSEALGGLGGYTF
TRBJ2-3 | TRBV11-3 | CASSGGARHTDTQYF
TRBJ1-4 | TRBV9 | CASSLRTEVNEKLFF
TRBJ1-6 | TRBV30 | CAWRGGAGNSPLHF
TRBJ1-5 | TRBV7-2 | CASSRFGGSNQPQHF
TRBJ1-5 | TRBV18 | CASSPYGGTGRAGPQHF
TRBJ1-4 | TRBV2 | CASRWDRDGEKLFF
TRBJ2-5 | TRBV18 | CASSPSVTGTSETQYF